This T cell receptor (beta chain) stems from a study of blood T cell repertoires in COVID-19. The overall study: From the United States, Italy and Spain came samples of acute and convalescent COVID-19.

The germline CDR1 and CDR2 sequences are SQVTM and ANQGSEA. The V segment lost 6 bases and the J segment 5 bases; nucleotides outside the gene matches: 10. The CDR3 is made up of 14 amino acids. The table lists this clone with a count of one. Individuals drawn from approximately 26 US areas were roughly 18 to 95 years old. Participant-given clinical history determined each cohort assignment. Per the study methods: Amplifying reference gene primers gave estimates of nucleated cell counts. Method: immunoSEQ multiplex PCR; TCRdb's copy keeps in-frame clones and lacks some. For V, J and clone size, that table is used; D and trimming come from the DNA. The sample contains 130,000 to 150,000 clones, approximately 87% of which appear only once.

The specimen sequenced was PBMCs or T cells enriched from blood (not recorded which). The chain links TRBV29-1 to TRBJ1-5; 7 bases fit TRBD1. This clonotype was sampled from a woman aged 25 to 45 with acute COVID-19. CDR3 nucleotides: TGCAGCGTCGCAACCGACAGGGACGATCAGCCCCAGCATTTT. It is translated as CSVATDRDDQPQHF.